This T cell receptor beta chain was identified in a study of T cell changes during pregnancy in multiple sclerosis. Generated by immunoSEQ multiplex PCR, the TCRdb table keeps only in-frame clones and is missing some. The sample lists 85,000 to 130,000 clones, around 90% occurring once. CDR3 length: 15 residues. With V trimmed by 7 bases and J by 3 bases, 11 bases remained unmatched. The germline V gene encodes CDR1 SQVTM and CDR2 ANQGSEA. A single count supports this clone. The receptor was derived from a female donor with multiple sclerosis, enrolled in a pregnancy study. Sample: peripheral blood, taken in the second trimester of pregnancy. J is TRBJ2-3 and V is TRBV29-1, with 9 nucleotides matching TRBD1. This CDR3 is CSDQDRGPLTDTQYF. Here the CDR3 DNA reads TGCAGCGACCAGGACAGGGGCCCCCTAACAGATACGCAGTATTTT.